This T cell receptor (beta chain) was found in a study of cytomegalovirus exposure and HLA in healthy donors. For the study at large: Researchers found that about four fifths of around 400 genotyped donors fell within the Caucasian-associated ancestry cluster. Study results and limitations: A later analysis reportedly found that, within productive TCRs, an Asian-associated ancestry cluster had fewer N-insertions than the mean observed across the roughly 700 donors. Among TCR beta chains, those listed as cytomegalovirus-associated numbered around 160. In a later analysis, across HLA loci, associated TCR counts were highest for DRB1, lowest for HLA-C.

Germline values: CDR1 GTSNPN, CDR2 SVGIG (reference sequence). Trimming took 2 bases from V and 0 from J, leaving 11 bases between them. The CDR3 runs 15 residues. Both 60 Vbeta primers and 13 Jbeta primers went into the PCR. Method: immunoSEQ multiplex PCR; TCRdb's copy keeps in-frame clones and lacks some. Among tens of thousands of clones listed, 77% were seen once. Comments on this clone: Antigen unknown.

The chain couples TRBV30 to TRBJ2-4; D is perhaps TRBD1 (6 bases). The sequence was collected from a woman aged 35 to 49 in good health and CMV-seropositive. The specimen was PBMCs. The DNA for the CDR3 is TGTGCCTGGAGTTTGTGGGGGCTAGCCAAAAACATTCAGTACTTC. Translated: CAWSLWGLAKNIQYF.